One sample yielded the 16 T cell receptor beta chains listed below, sequenced in a study of T cell responses to AZD1222 COVID-19 vaccine (dated by TCRdb to about 2021). The method behind the library was the immunoSEQ multiplex PCR assay. TCRdb re-hosts the immuneACCESS table, in-frame sequences only. Its copies lack some clones; in the studies checked, an unresolved V gene accounts for under half of them, and the cause for the rest is not known. Within this sample are about 170,000 clones, with more than 90% of them counted one time only. Of the sample, roughly 1.6% falls within the top ten clones. The meaning of the sample's time point label: baseline before first vaccination. Sequencing used peripheral blood, obtained on day 0 of AZD1222 vaccination. Receptor source: an adult in good health.

This rearrangement joins TRBV25-1 to TRBJ2-7; no clear D. CDR1 is MGHDK and CDR2 is SYGVNS in the germline V gene. The V end was cut by 4 bases, the J end by 2 bases, with 9 bases between. This CDR3 comprises 13 residues. The CDR3 DNA sequence: TGTGCCAGCAGTGGGGCAGTGACCTACGAGCAGTACTTC. This codes for CASSGAVTYEQYF.

The chain joins TRBV19 to TRBJ1-4, with 8 positions matching TRBD1. The CDR3 totals 17 residues. Losses at the gene ends were 4 bases for V and 2 bases for J; bases not matched to a gene: 9. Germline V gene lookup returns CDR1 LNHDA and CDR2 SQIVND (reference sequence). CDR3 in amino acids: CASSTVGQGLTNEKLFF. The CDR3 DNA follows: TGTGCCAGTAGTACCGTCGGACAGGGTCTCACTAATGAAAAACTGTTTTTT.

The chain employs TRBV11-3 and TRBJ2-7; D possibly corresponds to TRBD2 (5 bases). The V and J ends lost 5 bases and 1 base respectively, with 9 bases between them. Germline CDR1 is SGHNT and CDR2 is YENEEA. This CDR3 contains 13 residues. The CDR3 here is CASSRGGSYEQYF. The CDR3 DNA is TGTGCCAGCAGCCGAGGCGGGTCCTACGAGCAGTACTTC.

The chain combines TRBV19 with TRBJ2-3, with TRBD1 identical over 8 bases. Germline V lookup: CDR1 LNHDA, CDR2 SQIVND (reference sequence). After removal of 9 bases from V and 0 bases from J, the junction contained 2 bases not matched to a gene. This CDR3 is built from 13 residues. CDR3 in amino acids: CASGQGSTDTQYF. The CDR3 DNA reads as TGTGCCAGCGGACAGGGAAGCACAGATACGCAGTATTTT.

The chain uses TRBV30 and TRBJ2-1, with a possible D match to TRBD2 (6 bases). The germline V and J ends were trimmed by 0 bases and 0 bases, with 12 bases remaining between them. The CDR3 is 16 amino acids. The germline CDR1 and CDR2 sequences are GTSNPN and SVGIG (reference sequence). The CDR3 DNA reads as TGTGCCTGGAGTGTAAGGCGGGGTCGCTCCTACAATGAGCAGTTCTTC. Translating gives CAWSVRRGRSYNEQFF.

This sequence joins TRBV6-4 and TRBJ1-2; D is undetermined. V was cut by 3 bases and J by 5 bases, with 10 bases left in between. Germline lookup yields CDR1 MRHNA and CDR2 SNTAGT. The CDR3 loop spans 13 amino acids. This chain's CDR3 is CASSETGWYGYTF. CDR3 coding DNA: TGTGCCAGCAGTGAAACTGGTTGGTATGGCTACACCTTC.

The chain employs TRBV27 and TRBJ2-1; D might be TRBD2 (5 bases). Germline CDR1 reads MNHEY; CDR2 reads SMNVEV (reference sequence). The CDR3 covers 16 residues. Trimming took 5 bases from V and 4 from J, leaving 18 bases between them. The CDR3 here is CASSARGRLSYNEQFF. CDR3 nucleotide sequence: TGTGCCAGCAGTGCCCGGGGAAGGCTGTCTTACAATGAGCAGTTCTTC.

In DNA form, the CDR3 reads TGTGCCAGCAGTAACTCCTACAATGAGCAGTTCTTC. It encodes CASSNSYNEQFF. V usage is TRBV2 and J usage is TRBJ2-1; D is undetermined. Germline lookup yields CDR1 SNHLY and CDR2 FYNNEI. V was cut by 5 bases and J by 0 bases, with 2 bases left in between. The CDR3 spans 12 residues.

The V gene is TRBV6-1, the J gene TRBJ1-2; TRBD1 matches 8 bases. V shed 2 bases and J 0 bases; nucleotides not matched to a gene: 8. The CDR3 has 17 amino acids. Germline V CDR1 and CDR2: MNHNS, SASEGT. CDR3 region: CASSETIGQGPNYGYTF. As DNA, the CDR3 is TGTGCCAGCAGTGAAACCATCGGACAGGGCCCTAACTATGGCTACACCTTC.

This clone was seen once. V gene TRBV18 combines with J gene TRBJ1-5; TRBD1 is a possible D gene (5 bases). CDR3 length: 16 amino acids. Trimming took off 3 bases at V and 2 bases at J, with 14 bases between the two ends. CDR1 is KGHSH, CDR2 LQKENI, per germline. In nucleotides, the CDR3 is TGTGCCAGCTCACCCTCCGCAGGGCGAGGCAATCAGCCCCAGCATTTT. Amino acids: CASSPSAGRGNQPQHF.

This clone showed up just once. The chain links TRBV4-3 to TRBJ1-2, with 9 nucleotides matching TRBD1. V gave up 0 bases and J gave up 1 base; unmatched junction bases: 6. Germline loops: CDR1 LGHNA, CDR2 YSLEER. The CDR3 is 17 amino acids. In DNA form, the CDR3 reads TGCGCCAGCAGCCAAGAATGGGGACAGGGAATTAACTATGGCTACACCTTC. Its translation is CASSQEWGQGINYGYTF.

The rearrangement uses TRBV5-1 and TRBJ2-7, with 9 bases identical to TRBD1. Germline CDR1 is SGHRS and CDR2 is YFSETQ. The CDR3 sequence is 14 residues long. V lost 4 bases, J lost 2 bases, and 4 bases stayed unmatched. CDR3 loop: CASSLTGGAYEQYF. In DNA, the CDR3 is TGCGCCAGCAGCCTCACAGGGGGCGCCTACGAGCAGTACTTC.

There are a few counts of this clone. The chain uses TRBV7-2 and TRBJ2-3, with 7 bases aligning to TRBD2. This CDR3 has 16 residues. Germline assignment: CDR1 SGHTA and CDR2 FQGNSA. After removal of 4 bases from V and 0 bases from J, the junction contained 7 bases not matched to a gene. The CDR3, as DNA: TGTGCCAGCAGCTGGGACTACAGATCTAGCACAGATACGCAGTATTTT. Its translation: CASSWDYRSSTDTQYF. Complete variable domain (other parts from reference TRBV7-2 and TRBJ2-3): GAGVSQSPSNKVTEKGKDVELRCDPISGHTALYWYRQSLGQGLEFLIYFQGNSAPDKSGLPSDRFSAERTGGSVSTLTIQRTQQEDSAVYLCASSWDYRSSTDTQYFGPGTRLTVL.

This sequence joins TRBV23-1 and TRBJ2-7, with D uncertain. TRBV23-1 belongs to the ORF category, with a function that is uncertain. CDR3 length: 16 residues. The V gene lost 4 bases and the J gene lost 2 bases, with 18 bases spanning the gap. In DNA, the CDR3 is TGCGCCAGCAGTCCCCTGTTTCCCCCGCCCGCCTACGAGCAGTACTTC. Protein product: CASSPLFPPPAYEQYF.

The V call is TRBV27, the J call TRBJ2-3, with TRBD1 matching over 7 bases. The CDR3 is made up of 15 amino acids. Germline CDR1 and CDR2: MNHEY and SMNVEV (reference sequence). With 1 base clipped from V and 5 bases from J, the junction kept 6 bases outside the gene matches. This CDR3 reads CASSLYRGTQDTQYF. CDR3 in DNA: TGTGCCAGCAGTTTATACAGGGGCACTCAAGATACGCAGTATTTT.

The chain joins TRBV27 to TRBJ1-6, with D maybe TRBD1 (5 bases). Germline values: CDR1 MNHEY, CDR2 SMNVEV (reference sequence). This CDR3 spans 14 amino acids. V was cut by 7 bases and J by 9 bases, with 16 bases left in between. This chain's CDR3 is CASTWGGLSSPLHF. The CDR3, as DNA: TGTGCCAGCACCTGGGGGGGTTTAAGTTCACCCCTCCACTTT.